This T cell receptor beta chain is from a study of blood T cell repertoires in COVID-19 (TCRdb year 2020). At the level of the whole study: Samples from collaborators originated in the United States, Italy and Spain and spanned both the acute and convalescent phases of COVID-19. The repertoires were released in a freely available public database intended as a resource for research on the immune response to SARS-CoV-2. The material from the prospective study consisted of cDNA or gDNA derived from T cells, B-cell-depleted T cells, or PBMCs. Subjects who had been exposed to COVID-19, were actively infected with it, or had recovered from it provided the deeply sampled blood TCRbeta repertoires that made up the dataset. Where available, HLA class I and class II types were obtained from metadata supplied by the sample provider rather than from assay-based typing. The samples were drawn from two sources: the first 160 participants of the ongoing ImmuneRACE study, and 1,254 subjects contributed by 6 global collaborators. Sample metadata almost always included a de-identified subject ID, COVID-19 status, age in years and sex.

Taken from the germline V gene, the CDR1 and CDR2 loops are SGHVS and FQNEAQ. Clipping removes 1 base from V and 0 bases from J, with 3 as the unmatched junction base count. The CDR3 goes from the cysteine to the phenylalanine over 17 residues. Only the CDR3 part of the read is kept: 51 bases, read in frame from the first base. The immunoSEQ Assay, a bias-controlled multiplex PCR, was used to amplify TCRbeta CDR3 regions from genomic DNA. Per the authors' processing: The number of nucleated cells in each sample was estimated from the amplification of reference gene primers within the assay. Sequence reads were collapsed and filtered to measure the absolute abundance of every unique TCRbeta CDR3 rearrangement. For each sample, productive Simpson clonality was calculated by taking the square root of Simpson's diversity index across productive rearrangements. The table comes from immuneACCESS by way of TCRdb, which keeps in-frame sequences with V and J called. Part of the clones is missing from these tables; in studies checked, under half for an unresolved V gene and the rest for unknown reasons. The D gene and trimming were derived from the DNA, and the V and J assignments and clone size from that table. Across this sample there are roughly 430,000 clones, with over 75% seen only once. The ten most abundant clones make up approximately 2.1% of the sample.

Paper-wide results and their limitations: The quantity of clinical and demographic metadata differed by source and by participant and was supplied without curation.

Participants in the prospective study were enrolled through a virtual design, were aged about 18 to 90 years, and lived in 24 United States geographic areas. To assign participants to cohorts, the prospective study relied on clinical history that participants themselves reported in a screening survey and a study questionnaire. Mobile phlebotomists in the prospective study collected whole blood, serum and a nasopharyngeal or oropharyngeal swab from every participant. Participants in the prospective study had the option to provide additional blood draws and questionnaires over a roughly two-month period. Before DNA extraction, blood samples from the prospective study were shipped at room temperature or frozen. Notes on this clone: What this receptor recognizes is not known. Base qualities are not provided; no much larger clone lies one nucleotide away.

The chain joins TRBV7-8 to TRBJ2-6, with 7 bases matching TRBD1. The sample taken for sequencing was PBMCs or T cells enriched from blood (not recorded which). The clonotype comes from a woman aged 35 to 49 with acute COVID-19. In nucleotides, the sequence is TGTGCCAGCAGCTTAGAGACAGGGCCCTCTGGGGCCAACGTCCTGACTTTC. This sequence encodes CASSLETGPSGANVLTF.